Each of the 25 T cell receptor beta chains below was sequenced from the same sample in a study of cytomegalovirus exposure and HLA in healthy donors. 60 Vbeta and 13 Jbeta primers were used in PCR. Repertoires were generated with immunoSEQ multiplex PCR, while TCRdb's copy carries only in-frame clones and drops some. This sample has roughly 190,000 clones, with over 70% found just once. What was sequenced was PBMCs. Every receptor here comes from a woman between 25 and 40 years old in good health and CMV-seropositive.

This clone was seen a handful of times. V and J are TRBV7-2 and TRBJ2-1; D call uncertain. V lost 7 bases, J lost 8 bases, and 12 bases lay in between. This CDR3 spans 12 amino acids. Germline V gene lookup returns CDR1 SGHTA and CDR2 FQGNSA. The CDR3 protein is CASTLISYEQFF. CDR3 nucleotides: TGTGCCAGCACCCTAATTAGCTATGAGCAGTTCTTC.

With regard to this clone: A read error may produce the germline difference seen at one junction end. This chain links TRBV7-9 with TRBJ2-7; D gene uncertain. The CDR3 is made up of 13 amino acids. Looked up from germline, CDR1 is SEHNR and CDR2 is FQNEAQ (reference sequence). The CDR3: CSSSLSVGYEQYF. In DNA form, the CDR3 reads TGTTCCAGCAGCTTATCCGTCGGCTACGAGCAGTACTTC.

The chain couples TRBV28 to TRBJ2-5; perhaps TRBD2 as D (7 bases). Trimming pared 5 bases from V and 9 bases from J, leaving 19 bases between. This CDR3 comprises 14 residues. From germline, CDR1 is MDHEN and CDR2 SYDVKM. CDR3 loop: CASSPGVLSGAQYF. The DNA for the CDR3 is TGTGCCAGCAGTCCAGGGGTATTGAGCGGGGCCCAGTACTTC.

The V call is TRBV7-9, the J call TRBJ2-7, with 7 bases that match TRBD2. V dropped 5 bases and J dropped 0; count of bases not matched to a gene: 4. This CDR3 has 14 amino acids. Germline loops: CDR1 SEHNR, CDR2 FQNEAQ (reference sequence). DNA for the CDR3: TGTGCCAGCAGCCCAGCGGGAAGCTCCTACGAGCAGTACTTC. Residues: CASSPAGSSYEQYF.

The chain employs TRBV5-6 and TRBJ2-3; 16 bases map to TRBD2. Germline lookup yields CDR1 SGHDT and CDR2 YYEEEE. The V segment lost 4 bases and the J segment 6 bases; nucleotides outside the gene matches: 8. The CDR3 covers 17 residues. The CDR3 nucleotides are TGTGCCAGCAGCATGACCGGGACTAGCGGGAGGGCCGATACGCAGTATTTT. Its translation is CASSMTGTSGRADTQYF. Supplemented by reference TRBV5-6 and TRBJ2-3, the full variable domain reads DAGVTQSPTHLIKTRGQQVTLRCSPKSGHDTVSWYQQALGQGPQFIFQYYEEEERQRGNFPDRFSGHQFPNYSSELNVNALLLGDSALYLCASSMTGTSGRADTQYFGPGTRLTVL.

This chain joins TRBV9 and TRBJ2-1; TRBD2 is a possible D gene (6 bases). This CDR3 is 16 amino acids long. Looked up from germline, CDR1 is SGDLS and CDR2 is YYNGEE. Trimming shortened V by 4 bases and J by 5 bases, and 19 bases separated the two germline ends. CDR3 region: CASSPFGAGTDNEQFF. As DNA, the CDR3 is TGTGCCAGCAGCCCTTTTGGCGCGGGAACGGACAATGAGCAGTTCTTC.

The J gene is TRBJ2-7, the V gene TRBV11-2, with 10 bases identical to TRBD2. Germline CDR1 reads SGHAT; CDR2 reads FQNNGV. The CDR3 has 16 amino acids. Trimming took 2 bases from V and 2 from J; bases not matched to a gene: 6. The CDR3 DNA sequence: TGTGCCAGCAGCTTATCGGCAACTAGCGGGGCCTACGAGCAGTACTTC. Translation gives CASSLSATSGAYEQYF.

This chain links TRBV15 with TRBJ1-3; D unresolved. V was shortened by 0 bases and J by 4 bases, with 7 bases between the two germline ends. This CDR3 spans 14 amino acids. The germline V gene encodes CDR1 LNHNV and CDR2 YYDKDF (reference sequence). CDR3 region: CATSRESAGNTIYF. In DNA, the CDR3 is TGTGCCACCAGCAGAGAGTCAGCGGGAAACACCATATATTTT. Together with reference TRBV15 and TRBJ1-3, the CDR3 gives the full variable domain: DAMVIQNPRYQVTQFGKPVTLSCSQTLNHNVMYWYQQKSSQAPKLLFHYYDKDFNNEADTPDNFQSRRPNTSFCFLDIRSPGLGDTAMYLCATSRESAGNTIYFGEGSWLTVV.

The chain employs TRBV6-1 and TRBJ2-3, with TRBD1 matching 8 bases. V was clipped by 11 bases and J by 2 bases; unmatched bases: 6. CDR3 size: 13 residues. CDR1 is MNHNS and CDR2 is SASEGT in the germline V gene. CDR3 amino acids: CAGDRGFTDTQYF. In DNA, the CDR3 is TGTGCCGGTGACAGGGGTTTCACAGATACGCAGTATTTT.

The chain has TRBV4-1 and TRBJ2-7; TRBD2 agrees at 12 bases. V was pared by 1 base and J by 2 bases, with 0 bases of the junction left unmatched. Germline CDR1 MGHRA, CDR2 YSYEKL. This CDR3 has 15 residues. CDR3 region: CASSQGTSGTYEQYF. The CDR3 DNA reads TGCGCCAGCAGCCAAGGGACTAGCGGGACCTACGAGCAGTACTTC.

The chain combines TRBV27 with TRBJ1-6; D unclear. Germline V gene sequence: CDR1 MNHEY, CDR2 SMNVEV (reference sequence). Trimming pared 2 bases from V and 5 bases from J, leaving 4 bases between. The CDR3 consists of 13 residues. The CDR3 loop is CASSLRDNSPLHF. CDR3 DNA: TGTGCCAGCAGTTTACGGGATAATTCACCCCTCCACTTT.

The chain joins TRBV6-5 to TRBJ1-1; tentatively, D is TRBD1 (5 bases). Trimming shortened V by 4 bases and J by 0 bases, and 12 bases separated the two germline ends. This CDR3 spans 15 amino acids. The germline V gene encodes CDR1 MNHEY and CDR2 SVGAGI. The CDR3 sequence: CASSLTVMMNTEAFF. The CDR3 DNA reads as TGTGCCAGCAGTTTGACAGTTATGATGAACACTGAAGCTTTCTTT.

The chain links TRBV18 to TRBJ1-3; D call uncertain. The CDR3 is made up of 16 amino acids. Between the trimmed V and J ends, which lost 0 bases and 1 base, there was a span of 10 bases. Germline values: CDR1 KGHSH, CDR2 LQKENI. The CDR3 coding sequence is TGTGCCAGCTCACCACCGGTTCCGGGTTCTGGAAACACCATATATTTT. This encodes CASSPPVPGSGNTIYF.

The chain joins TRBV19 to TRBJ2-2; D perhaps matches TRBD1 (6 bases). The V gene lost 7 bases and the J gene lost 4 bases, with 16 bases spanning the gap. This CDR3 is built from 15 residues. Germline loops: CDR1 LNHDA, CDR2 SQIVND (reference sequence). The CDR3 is CASTIQLGGTGELFF. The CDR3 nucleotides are TGTGCCAGTACCATCCAGCTAGGGGGCACCGGGGAGCTGTTTTTT.

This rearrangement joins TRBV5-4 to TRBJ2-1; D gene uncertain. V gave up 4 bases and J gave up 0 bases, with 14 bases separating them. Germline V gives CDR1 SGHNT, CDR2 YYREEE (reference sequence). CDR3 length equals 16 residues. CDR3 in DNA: TGTGCCAGCAGCCAAGGCGCGGTTAGCTCCTACAATGAGCAGTTCTTC. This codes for CASSQGAVSSYNEQFF.

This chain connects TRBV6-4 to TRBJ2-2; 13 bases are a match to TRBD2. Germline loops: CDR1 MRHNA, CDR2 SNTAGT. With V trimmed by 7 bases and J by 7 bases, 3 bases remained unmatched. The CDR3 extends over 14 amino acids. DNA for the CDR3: TGTGCCAGCACGGGACTAGCGGGATTCGGGGAGCTGTTTTTT. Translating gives CASTGLAGFGELFF.

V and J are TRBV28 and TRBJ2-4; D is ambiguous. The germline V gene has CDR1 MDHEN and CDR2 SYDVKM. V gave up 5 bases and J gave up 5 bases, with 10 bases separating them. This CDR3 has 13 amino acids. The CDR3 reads CASSLTVENIQYF. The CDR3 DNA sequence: TGTGCCAGCAGTCTCACAGTGGAAAACATTCAGTACTTC.

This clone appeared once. CDR3 protein: CASSQEGWLVISEQFF. CDR3 nucleotide sequence: TGCGCCAGCAGCCAAGAAGGATGGCTAGTTATTAGTGAGCAGTTCTTC. The chain uses TRBV4-1 and TRBJ2-1; D ambiguous. Germline lookup yields CDR1 MGHRA and CDR2 YSYEKL. Trimming removed 0 bases from V and 9 bases from J, with 18 bases in between. The CDR3 extends over 16 amino acids.

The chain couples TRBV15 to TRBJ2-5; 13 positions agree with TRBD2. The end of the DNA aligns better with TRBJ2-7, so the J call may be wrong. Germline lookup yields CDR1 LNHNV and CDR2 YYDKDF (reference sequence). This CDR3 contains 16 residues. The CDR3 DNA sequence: TGTGCCACCAGCAGACGCGGGACTAGCGGGGTCTACGAGCAGTACTTC. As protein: CATSRRGTSGVYEQYF.

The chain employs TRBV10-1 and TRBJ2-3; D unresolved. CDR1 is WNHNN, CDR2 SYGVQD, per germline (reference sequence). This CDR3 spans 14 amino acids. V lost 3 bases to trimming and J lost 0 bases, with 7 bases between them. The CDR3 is CASSDRPSTDTQYF. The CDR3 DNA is TGCGCCAGCAGTGACCGTCCTAGCACAGATACGCAGTATTTT.

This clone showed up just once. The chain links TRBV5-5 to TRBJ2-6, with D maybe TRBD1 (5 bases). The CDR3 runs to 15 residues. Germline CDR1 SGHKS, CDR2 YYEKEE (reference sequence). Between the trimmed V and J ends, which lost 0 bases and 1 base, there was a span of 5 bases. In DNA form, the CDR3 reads TGTGCCAGCAGCTTGGAGGGGTCTGGGGCCAACGTCCTGACTTTC. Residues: CASSLEGSGANVLTF.

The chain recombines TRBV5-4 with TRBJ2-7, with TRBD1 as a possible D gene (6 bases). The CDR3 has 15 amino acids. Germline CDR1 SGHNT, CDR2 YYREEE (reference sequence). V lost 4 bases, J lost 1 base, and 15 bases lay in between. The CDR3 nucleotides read TGTGCCAGCAGCCCCCGACAGGAAAGATCCTACGAGCAGTACTTC. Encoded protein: CASSPRQERSYEQYF.

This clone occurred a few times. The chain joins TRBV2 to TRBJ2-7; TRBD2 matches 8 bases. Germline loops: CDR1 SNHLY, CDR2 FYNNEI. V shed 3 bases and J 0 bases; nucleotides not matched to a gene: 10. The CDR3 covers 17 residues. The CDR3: CASSDATSGPNSYEQYF. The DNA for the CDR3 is TGTGCCAGCAGTGACGCAACTAGCGGACCAAACTCCTACGAGCAGTACTTC.

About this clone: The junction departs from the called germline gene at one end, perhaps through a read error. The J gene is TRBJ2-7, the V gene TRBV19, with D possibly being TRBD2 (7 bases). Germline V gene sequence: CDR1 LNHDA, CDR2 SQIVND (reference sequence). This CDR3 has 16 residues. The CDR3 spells CASSMMSPGGSNEQYF. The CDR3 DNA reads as TGTGCCAGTAGTATGATGTCGCCGGGGGGCTCCAACGAGCAGTACTTC.

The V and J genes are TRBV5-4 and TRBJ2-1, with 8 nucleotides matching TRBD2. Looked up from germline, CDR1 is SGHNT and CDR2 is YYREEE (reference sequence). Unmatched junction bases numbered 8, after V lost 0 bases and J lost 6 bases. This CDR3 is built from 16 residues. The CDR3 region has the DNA TGTGCCAGCAGCTTGGGTGATAGCGGGATCAGCAATGAGCAGTTCTTC. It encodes CASSLGDSGISNEQFF.